This TCR beta chain was observed in a study of T cell responses to AZD1222 COVID-19 vaccine. General observations from the study: Within unmutated variant regions lay the reported targets of nearly half of spike-specific TCRs. Two AZD1222 administrations were followed by greater Spike-specific TCR breadth and depth. Donors were largely white British and mainly female; clonal diversity was possibly underestimated. Seropositive status at baseline applied to only six AZD1222 recipients.

The trim removed 0 bases at V and 7 bases at J, leaving 8 bases unmatched. CDR3 length: 18 amino acids. In germline, CDR1 is SEHNR, CDR2 FQNEAQ (reference sequence). Some clones are missing from TCRdb's copy, which holds only in-frame ones; the method was immunoSEQ multiplex PCR. The data contain about 140,000 clones, around 90% of them singletons. A note on this clone: Its antigen is as yet unknown.

This sequence was found in an adult in good health. V gene TRBV7-9 combines with J gene TRBJ2-1; 14 bases map to TRBD2. Source: peripheral blood, taken on day 0 of AZD1222 vaccination. CDR3 nucleotides: TGTGCCAGCAGCTTAGCGACCGGGACTAGCGGGAGTAGGAATGAGCAGTTCTTC. Residues: CASSLATGTSGSRNEQFF.